This TCR beta chain was identified in a study of metastatic and nonmetastatic thyroid tumors. About the research overall: Repertoire data that came from the blood and tumor or nodule tissue of malignant and benign thyroid patients were compared. Study-level results: For both blood and tumor, malignant thyroid tumors reportedly showed significantly higher TCR beta diversity than benign nodules did.

Comments on this clone: Its antigen is unknown.

The CDR3 has 13 amino acids. Germline-derived CDR1 and CDR2 are SGHTA and FQGNSA. V was cut by 4 bases and J by 3 bases, with 9 bases left in between. No patient received treatment before thyroid surgery. Original data processing: Variation in CDR3 across clinicopathological groups served as the basis for constructing a distant-metastasis classifier in papillary thyroid cancer. TCRdb reassembled clones from the PCR reads with MiXCR. These V and J calls rely on TCRdb rather than the paper's analysis. The sample has roughly 33,000 clones; approximately 19% are singletons. The chain carries TRBV7-2 and TRBJ1-1, with a tentative D call TRBD1 (6 bases). This clonotype was obtained from a female donor with papillary thyroid cancer or a benign thyroid nodule (not recorded which). Some clones in this sample may be carry-over from other donors' samples. The sample consisted of blood. The CDR3 here is CASSYRVDTEAFF. The CDR3 region has the DNA TGTGCCAGCAGCTACAGGGTTGACACTGAAGCTTTCTTT.